This TCR beta chain was retrieved from a study of cytomegalovirus exposure and HLA in healthy donors. Details on this clone: Its antigen is as yet unknown.

The CDR3 is made up of 18 amino acids. Trimming at V came to 5 bases and at J to 5 bases, leaving 17 bases not matched to a gene. Germline CDR1 LNHDA, CDR2 SQIVND (reference sequence). Study results and limitations: The study labeled 164 TCR beta chains cytomegalovirus-associated.

Repertoires were generated with immunoSEQ multiplex PCR, while TCRdb's copy carries only in-frame clones and drops some. The data show 150,000 to 200,000 clones, around 88% seen once. The source of this sequence is a woman aged 18-30 years in good health and CMV-seronegative. The rearrangement uses TRBV19 and TRBJ1-5; 8 positions match TRBD1. The specimen sequenced was PBMCs. The DNA of the CDR3 is TGTGCCAGTAGTCAATACCTCCTCGACAGGGGAGGGCATCAGCCCCAGCATTTT. Its protein product is CASSQYLLDRGGHQPQHF.